Shown below are 19 T cell receptor beta chains from a single sample sequenced in a study of OX40 agonist ivuxolimab in advanced cancers. Library creation used the immunoSEQ multiplex PCR assay. The source is immuneACCESS, and TCRdb retained only in-frame sequences with V and J called. Part of the clones is not carried over; for the studies checked, unresolved V genes explain less than half of this, and the remainder is unexplained. This sample lists over 60,000 clones; 65% to 90% were detected once. The top ten clonotypes cover approximately 2.4% of the sample. The specimen was CD4+ or CD8+ T cells sorted from blood, collected in a trial of the OX40 agonist ivuxolimab. The receptors shown here come from an adult with an advanced solid tumor such as melanoma, head and neck, liver or kidney cancer.

The V gene is TRBV6-6, the J gene TRBJ2-2; perhaps TRBD1 as D (5 bases). CDR1 and CDR2 (germline): MNHNY, SVGAGI (reference sequence). V dropped 5 bases and J dropped 1 base, with 14 bases sitting between them. CDR3 size: 16 residues. The CDR3: CASSMSSGMNTGELFF. In DNA, the CDR3 is TGTGCCAGCAGTATGTCTTCAGGGATGAACACCGGGGAGCTGTTTTTT.

This chain joins TRBV4-2 and TRBJ2-7; D not certain. V dropped 0 bases and J dropped 3 bases, with 6 bases sitting between them. The germline CDR1 and CDR2 sequences are LGHNA and YNFKEQ. The CDR3 is 13 residues long. CDR3 sequence reads: CASSQEVHYEQYF. The CDR3 DNA reads TGTGCCAGCAGCCAAGAAGTACACTACGAGCAGTACTTC.

The rearrangement uses TRBV5-1 and TRBJ1-3, with a possible D match to TRBD1 (5 bases). The CDR3 is made up of 16 amino acids. Germline V CDR1 and CDR2: SGHRS, YFSETQ. Trimming pared 4 bases from V and 4 bases from J, leaving 18 bases between. The CDR3 loop is CASSVTPQGVGNTIYF. Written as DNA, the CDR3 is TGCGCCAGCAGCGTTACCCCGCAGGGAGTCGGAAACACCATATATTTT.

V is TRBV6-1 and J is TRBJ1-5, with unresolved D. Germline V gene sequence: CDR1 MNHNS, CDR2 SASEGT. There are 14 residues in the CDR3. The ends were cut back, 3 bases at V and 8 bases at J, with 14 bases in the middle. CDR3 amino acids: CASSEVARGEPQHF. The CDR3, as DNA: TGTGCCAGCAGTGAGGTCGCCCGAGGTGAGCCCCAGCATTTT.

This clone was counted once. The chain has TRBV7-6 and TRBJ2-5, with no clear D. There are 13 residues in the CDR3. Germline V gene data show CDR1 as SGHVS and CDR2 as FNYEAQ. Trimming stripped 5 bases from V and 0 bases from J, with 7 bases between. This chain's CDR3 is CASSPGDQETQYF. CDR3 bases: TGTGCCAGCAGCCCAGGCGACCAAGAGACCCAGTACTTC.

V gene TRBV5-1 combines with J gene TRBJ2-1; 10 nucleotides match TRBD2. The V gene's germline CDR1 is SGHRS and CDR2 YFSETQ. The ends lost 0 bases at V and 8 bases at J; junction bases unmatched: 8. The CDR3 is 16 residues long. CDR3 DNA: TGCGCCAGCAGCTTGGTTCTGCTAGCGGGGGCCGATGAGCAGTTCTTC. Protein product: CASSLVLLAGADEQFF.

The gene calls are TRBV19 and TRBJ1-4; D is undetermined. V lost 5 bases, J lost 5 bases, and 12 bases lay in between. Germline CDR1 LNHDA, CDR2 SQIVND (reference sequence). The CDR3 totals 14 residues. The CDR3 protein is CASSVVAENEKLFF. As DNA, the CDR3 is TGTGCCAGTAGTGTAGTGGCCGAAAATGAAAAACTGTTTTTT.

The sample holds one count of this clone. The chain carries TRBV7-2 and TRBJ1-1; no reliable D call. The CDR3 runs 16 residues. The V and J ends lost 0 bases and 1 base respectively, with 12 bases between them. Germline-derived CDR1 and CDR2 are SGHTA and FQGNSA. DNA for the CDR3: TGTGCCAGCAGCTTAGCGGCGGTTGTTAGGAACACTGAAGCTTTCTTT. As protein: CASSLAAVVRNTEAFF.

On this clone: A read error may produce the germline difference seen at one junction end. The rearrangement joins TRBV7-2 to TRBJ2-3, with D possibly TRBD2 on 5 matching bases. This CDR3 comprises 16 residues. Germline V gene lookup returns CDR1 SGHTA and CDR2 FQGNSA. CDR3 residues: CASSLVGGLPTNTQYF. The CDR3 coding sequence is TGTGCCAGCAGCTTAGTAGGCGGGCTCCCCACAAATACGCAGTATTTT.

This clone was observed once. The chain links TRBV9 to TRBJ1-3; D ambiguous. With 3 bases removed from V and 0 bases from J, the gap between germline ends came to 10 bases. The CDR3 consists of 15 residues. The germline gives CDR1 SGDLS, CDR2 YYNGEE. CDR3: CASSATGSSGNTIYF. The CDR3 DNA reads TGTGCCAGCAGCGCCACCGGGTCCTCTGGAAACACCATATATTTT.

The chain carries TRBV19 and TRBJ1-1, with no clear D. Germline values: CDR1 LNHDA, CDR2 SQIVND (reference sequence). Trimming pared 8 bases from V and 1 base from J, leaving 14 bases between. The CDR3 has 14 residues. In DNA, the CDR3 is TGTGCCAGTCGACACCGCGACCAGAACACTGAAGCTTTCTTT. Translated: CASRHRDQNTEAFF.

The sample holds a few counts of this clone. The rearrangement links TRBV11-2 to TRBJ1-6; D not resolved. V was clipped by 0 bases and J by 5 bases, with 2 bases between them. The CDR3 is 13 residues long. Looked up from germline, CDR1 is SGHAT and CDR2 is FQNNGV. CDR3 in DNA: TGTGCCAGCAGCTTAGACAATAATTCACCCCTCCACTTT. It codes for CASSLDNNSPLHF.

This rearrangement joins TRBV27 to TRBJ2-2; 10 nucleotides line up with TRBD1. The CDR3 consists of 15 residues. CDR1 MNHEY and CDR2 SMNVEV come from the germline V gene (reference sequence). V was pared by 5 bases and J by 5 bases, with 5 bases of the junction left unmatched. This CDR3 is CASSRRQGATGELFF. The CDR3 bases are TGTGCCAGCAGTCGACGACAGGGGGCAACCGGGGAGCTGTTTTTT.

The chain employs TRBV6-5 and TRBJ1-1; D is ambiguous. Germline loops: CDR1 MNHEY, CDR2 SVGAGI. Deletions cut 0 bases from V and 1 base from J, with 9 bases between. This CDR3 has 15 residues. CDR3 sequence reads: CASSYSSGSNTEAFF. The CDR3 DNA reads TGTGCCAGCAGTTACTCGAGCGGATCGAACACTGAAGCTTTCTTT.

The gene calls are TRBV5-1 and TRBJ2-6, with TRBD1 identical over 7 bases. This CDR3 has 17 amino acids. Trimming removed 1 base from V and 0 bases from J; junction bases left unmatched: 4. CDR1 is SGHRS and CDR2 is YFSETQ in the germline V gene. Here the CDR3 DNA reads TGCGCCAGCAGCTTGATACAGGGGACCTCTGGGGCCAACGTCCTGACTTTC. Its translation: CASSLIQGTSGANVLTF.

The chain recombines TRBV6-5 with TRBJ1-2; D call uncertain. Trimming left V 6 bases short and J 1 base short, with 9 bases between. The CDR3 covers 13 residues. The germline V gene encodes CDR1 MNHEY and CDR2 SVGAGI. As DNA, the CDR3 is TGTGCCAGCAGCAAACTTAGTAACTATGGCTACACCTTC. It yields the protein CASSKLSNYGYTF.

The rearrangement joins TRBV9 to TRBJ1-6; TRBD1 is a possible D gene (5 bases). Trimming left V 0 bases short and J 7 bases short, with 8 bases between. The CDR3 length is 14 residues. Looked up from germline, CDR1 is SGDLS and CDR2 is YYNGEE. CDR3 region: CASSVGSGNSPLHF. As DNA, the CDR3 is TGTGCCAGCAGCGTAGGTTCAGGGAATTCACCCCTCCACTTT.

V gene TRBV27 combines with J gene TRBJ1-2, with 7 nucleotides matching TRBD1. Germline assignment: CDR1 MNHEY and CDR2 SMNVEV (reference sequence). CDR3 length equals 16 residues. The trim removed 4 bases at V and 2 bases at J, leaving 10 bases unmatched. This CDR3 reads CASSYRSGTANYGYTF. The CDR3 coding sequence is TGTGCCAGCAGTTACCGGTCCGGGACAGCAAACTATGGCTACACCTTC.

The chain links TRBV12-5 to TRBJ1-2; D is uncertain. V was cut by 3 bases and J by 8 bases, with 13 bases left in between. CDR3 length: 13 residues. Germline CDR1 LGHNT, CDR2 FRNRAP. CDR3 DNA: TGTGCTAGTGGTTTTGTTGCTATGGGAGGCTACACCTTC. Amino acid sequence: CASGFVAMGGYTF.